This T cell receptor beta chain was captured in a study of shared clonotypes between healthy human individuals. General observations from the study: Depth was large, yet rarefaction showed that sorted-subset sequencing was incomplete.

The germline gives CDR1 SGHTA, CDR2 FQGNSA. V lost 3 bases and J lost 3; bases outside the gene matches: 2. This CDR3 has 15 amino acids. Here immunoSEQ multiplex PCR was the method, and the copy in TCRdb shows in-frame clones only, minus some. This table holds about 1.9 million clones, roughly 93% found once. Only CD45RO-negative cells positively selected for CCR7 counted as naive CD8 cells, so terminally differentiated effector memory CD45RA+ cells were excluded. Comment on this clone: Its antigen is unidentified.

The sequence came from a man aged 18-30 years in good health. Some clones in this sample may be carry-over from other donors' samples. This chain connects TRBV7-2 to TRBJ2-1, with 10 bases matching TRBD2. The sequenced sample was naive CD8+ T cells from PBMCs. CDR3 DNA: TGTGCCAGCAGCTTCGGACTAGCGGTCTACAATGAGCAGTTCTTC. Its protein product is CASSFGLAVYNEQFF.